The T cell receptor (beta chain) described here comes from a study of vaccination and CD4 T cells after COVID-19. The wider study: The stimulating agents, overlapping spike peptides, came from SARS-CoV-2, HCoV-NL63, HCoV-OC43 and HCoV-229E.

The V gene lost 6 bases and the J gene lost 4 bases, with 15 bases spanning the gap. The CDR3 runs to 14 residues. Treatment meaning: approximately nine-day PBMC culture with coronavirus spike peptide pools or control peptides (ViraFEST assay). In regard to this clonotype: What it binds is not known.

With the Oncomine TCR Beta short-read assay, DNA from cultured CD4+ T cells was sequenced. TCRdb used MiXCR to reprocess the PCR reads, holding one entry per CDR3 protein. Among a few thousand distinct CDR3 sequences, roughly a third were seen once, and the ten largest hold 56%. This material consisted of CD4+ T cells from blood, cultured in vitro, taken after SARS-CoV-2 vaccination. This clonotype was obtained from a human donor who had recovered from COVID-19. This chain connects TRBV12-3 or TRBV12-4 to TRBJ1-2; D is undetermined. Here the CDR3 DNA reads TGTGCCAGCAGCCACGGGCGGGCAGTCTATGGCTACACCTTC. Amino acids: CASSHGRAVYGYTF.